Below are 16 T cell receptor beta chains sequenced from a single sample in a study of early T cells in non-severe SARS-CoV-2 infection. One entry per CDR3 protein, called by TCRdb with MiXCR from the 5' RACE reads. The top ten clones hold roughly 4.2% of a sample with 64,000 or so distinct CDR3 sequences, around 14% of them seen once. The sample comprised whole blood. The receptors were gathered from an adult who was a healthcare worker with PCR-confirmed SARS-CoV-2 infection or an uninfected control (not recorded which).

CDR3 loop: CASRLVGVDYGYTF. The CDR3, as DNA: TGTGCCAGCAGACTTGTGGGGGTAGACTATGGCTACACCTTC. The chain links TRBV5-4 to TRBJ1-2, with a tentative D call TRBD1 (5 bases). The germline CDR1 and CDR2 sequences are SGHNT and YYREEE (reference sequence). The CDR3 runs 14 residues. V was trimmed by 5 bases and J by 3 bases, leaving 14 bases between them.

This clonotype has more than one count but fewer than ten. The V gene is TRBV27, the J gene TRBJ1-2; possibly TRBD1 for D (6 bases). Germline CDR1 is MNHEY and CDR2 is SMNVEV (reference sequence). Trimming took off 7 bases at V and 5 bases at J, with 17 bases between the two ends. This CDR3 contains 14 residues. CDR3 in amino acids: CASTKSGARYGYTF. CDR3 coding DNA: TGTGCCAGCACCAAATCGGGGGCGCGGTATGGCTACACCTTC.

This sequence joins TRBV9 and TRBJ1-6; 7 bases agree with TRBD1. Germline assignment: CDR1 SGDLS and CDR2 YYNGEE. After removal of 0 bases from V and 9 bases from J, the junction contained 6 bases not matched to a gene. The CDR3 has 15 residues. In DNA, the CDR3 is TGTGCCAGCAGCGTAGGGGACAGCCTGGGTTCACCCCTCCACTTT. This translates into CASSVGDSLGSPLHF.

This clonotype was counted a few times. The CDR3 coding sequence is TGTGCCAGCAGCCAATATAATGACCGATCCTCTGGGGCCAACGTCCTGACTTTC. It is translated as CASSQYNDRSSGANVLTF. The J gene is TRBJ2-6, the V gene TRBV4-2; D remains ambiguous. The CDR3 is made up of 18 amino acids. V lost 2 bases and J lost 0, with 14 bases in between. Germline V CDR1 and CDR2: LGHNA, YNFKEQ.

This clonotype was found a few times. CDR3 DNA sequence: TGTGCCAGCAGTTTCATGGGTCATCCTAGCACAGATACGCAGTATTTT. Its translation is CASSFMGHPSTDTQYF. The J gene is TRBJ2-3, the V gene TRBV12-3 or TRBV12-4; no definite D call. The CDR3 is made up of 16 amino acids. The V gene lost 3 bases and the J gene lost 0 bases, with 13 bases spanning the gap.

This clonotype was counted between two and nine times. This chain's CDR3 is CASSSNDRGSSYEQYF. The CDR3 DNA reads TGTGCCAGCAGCTCGAATGACAGGGGATCCTCCTACGAGCAGTACTTC. This chain connects TRBV7-9 to TRBJ2-7, with 8 bases that match TRBD1. CDR1 SEHNR and CDR2 FQNEAQ come from the germline V gene (reference sequence). This CDR3 has 16 amino acids. V lost 4 bases and J lost 0; bases outside the gene matches: 8.

V is TRBV29-1 and J is TRBJ2-3, with a weak D call TRBD1 (6 bases). Trimming stripped 4 bases from V and 4 bases from J, with 12 bases between. This CDR3 has 13 residues. Germline V gene data show CDR1 as SQVTM and CDR2 as ANQGSEA. The CDR3 is CSVAQGAADTQYF. The CDR3 DNA follows: TGCAGCGTTGCACAGGGAGCGGCAGATACGCAGTATTTT.

This clonotype was seen ten or more times. The CDR3 nucleotides are TGTGCCAGTAGTGAGGGACAGGTCGAGTATGGCTACACCTTC. It is translated as CASSEGQVEYGYTF. The gene calls are TRBV19 and TRBJ1-2; 8 nucleotides align to TRBD1. The germline CDR1 and CDR2 sequences are LNHDA and SQIVND (reference sequence). The CDR3 contains 14 residues. V shed 5 bases and J 5 bases; nucleotides not matched to a gene: 7.

The V call is TRBV11-2, the J call TRBJ2-6; 8 nucleotides agree with TRBD1. Looked up from germline, CDR1 is SGHAT and CDR2 is FQNNGV. The CDR3 extends over 16 amino acids. Trimming cost V 8 bases and J 2 bases; bases outside gene matches: 8. CDR3 sequence: CASHWTGTAGANVLTF. The DNA of the CDR3 is TGTGCCAGCCACTGGACAGGGACGGCTGGGGCCAACGTCCTGACTTTC.

This clonotype was seen at least ten times. The CDR3 sequence is CASSSGHKNQPQHF. The CDR3 bases are TGTGCCAGTAGTTCGGGACATAAGAATCAGCCCCAGCATTTT. The rearrangement joins TRBV19 to TRBJ1-5, with a tentative D call TRBD1 (6 bases). Germline V CDR1 and CDR2: LNHDA, SQIVND (reference sequence). This CDR3 has 14 amino acids. V lost 5 bases, J lost 4 bases, and 12 bases lay in between.

This clonotype was observed many times. The J gene is TRBJ2-3, the V gene TRBV7-6, with no clear D. V lost 0 bases and J lost 4, with 11 bases in between. The germline CDR1 and CDR2 sequences are SGHVS and FNYEAQ. The CDR3 length is 15 residues. The CDR3 is CASSLAGSRADTQYF. The CDR3 DNA follows: TGTGCCAGCAGCTTAGCAGGGTCTCGTGCAGATACGCAGTATTTT.

This clonotype was counted only a few times. The rearrangement uses TRBV11-1 and TRBJ2-7; no clear D gene. Germline CDR1 SGHAT, CDR2 FQDESV (reference sequence). Trimming removed 3 bases at V and 3 bases at J, with 6 bases between. The CDR3 runs to 12 residues. CDR3 in amino acids: CASSFGSYEQYF. The CDR3 DNA reads as TGTGCCAGCAGCTTCGGCAGCTACGAGCAGTACTTC. Drawing the rest from reference TRBV11-1 and TRBJ2-7, the complete variable domain is EAEVAQSPRYKITEKSQAVAFWCDPISGHATLYWYRQILGQGPELLVQFQDESVVDDSQLPKDRFSAERLKGVDSTLKIQPAELGDSAMYLCASSFGSYEQYFGPGTRLTVT.

The V call is TRBV5-6, the J call TRBJ1-6; 7 bases match TRBD1. J lost 0 bases, V lost 0 bases, and 3 bases had no gene match. CDR1 SGHDT and CDR2 YYEEEE come from the germline V gene. The CDR3 sequence is 17 residues long. The CDR3 nucleotides are TGTGCCAGCAGCTTGGGGACAGGAAGCTCCTATAATTCACCCCTCCACTTT. Its protein is CASSLGTGSSYNSPLHF.

This clonotype has more than one count but fewer than ten. The chain joins TRBV11-2 to TRBJ2-3; TRBD2 aligns across 9 bases. Losses at the gene ends were 5 bases for V and 4 bases for J; bases not matched to a gene: 7. The length of the CDR3 is 15 residues. Germline CDR1 reads SGHAT; CDR2 reads FQNNGV. CDR3 sequence reads: CASSPTSGPSDTQYF. In nucleotides, the CDR3 is TGTGCCAGCAGCCCGACTAGCGGTCCATCAGATACGCAGTATTTT. The entire variable domain, with the rest obtained from reference TRBV11-2 and TRBJ2-3, is as follows: EAGVAQSPRYKIIEKRQSVAFWCNPISGHATLYWYQQILGQGPKLLIQFQNNGVVDDSQLPKDRFSAERLKGVDSTLKIQPAKLEDSAVYLCASSPTSGPSDTQYFGPGTRLTVL.

In its sample, this clonotype was seen many times. The rearrangement links TRBV5-6 to TRBJ1-1; D gene ambiguous. The CDR3 runs to 15 residues. The germline V gene encodes CDR1 SGHDT and CDR2 YYEEEE. Trimming removed 4 bases from V and 2 bases from J, with 15 bases in between. CDR3 loop: CASSEVRRLNTEAFF. For the CDR3, the DNA is TGTGCCAGCAGCGAGGTGAGGCGGTTAAACACTGAAGCTTTCTTT.

This clonotype has a handful of counts. The rearrangement joins TRBV7-8 to TRBJ2-1; D possibly corresponds to TRBD2 (5 bases). The V gene's germline CDR1 is SGHVS and CDR2 FQNEAQ. The CDR3 is made up of 16 amino acids. The V end lost 1 base, the J end lost 2 bases, and 12 bases lay between the germline ends. CDR3: CASSLGSAAAYNEQFF. DNA of the CDR3: TGTGCCAGCAGCTTAGGGTCAGCGGCTGCCTACAATGAGCAGTTCTTC.